The rows below give T cell receptor beta chains drawn from one sample of a study of a mutant IDH1 vaccine in newly diagnosed glioma. Their antigen targets remain unknown. TCRdb keeps only in-frame clones here, not all; method: immunoSEQ multiplex PCR. The table has tens of thousands of clones, around 87% seen once. Sequences were derived from PBMCs, sampled from a glioma patient whose treatment included an IDH1 peptide vaccine. All receptors come from a man aged 25-45 years with glioma. Both conserved end residues are part of each CDR3. D genes are given only for firm matches. Some rows mark clone size as missing; the rest say once, few, many or name a class of expanded clone.

J gene: TRBJ2-4; V gene: TRBV10-2; clone size: -; D gene: TRBD2; CDR3 DNA: TGCGCCAGCAGTAAGCGGGGGGGCGAAAACATTCAGTACTTC; CDR3 protein: CASSKRGGENIQYF
J gene: TRBJ2-7; V gene: TRBV6-5; clone size: -; D gene: -; CDR3 DNA: TGTGCCAGCAGTTACTCGGCTATCAGGGGATACTACGAGCAGTACTTC; CDR3 protein: CASSYSAIRGYYEQYF
J gene: TRBJ2-5; V gene: TRBV7-9; clone size: once; D gene: -; CDR3 DNA: TGTGCCAGCAGCCGACAGGGAGGAGGAGAGACCCAGTACTTC; CDR3 protein: CASSRQGGGETQYF
J gene: TRBJ2-7; V gene: TRBV5-6; clone size: -; D gene: TRBD1; CDR3 DNA: TGTGCCAGCAGCTTGGGGGGACAGGGGGTCGAGCAGTACTTC; CDR3 protein: CASSLGGQGVEQYF
J gene: TRBJ1-1; V gene: TRBV28; clone size: once; D gene: -; CDR3 DNA: TGTGCCAGCAGTACGAGACCGCTTGGGGAAGCTTTCTTT; CDR3 protein: CASSTRPLGEAFF
J gene: TRBJ1-1; V gene: TRBV28; clone size: -; D gene: -; CDR3 DNA: TGTGCCAGCAGGGTGACAGCGGGGAACACTGAAGCTTTCTTT; CDR3 protein: CASRVTAGNTEAFF
J gene: TRBJ1-5; V gene: TRBV19; clone size: -; D gene: -; CDR3 DNA: TGTGCCAGTAGTATTAGGACAGCTAGCAATCAGCCCCAGCATTTT; CDR3 protein: CASSIRTASNQPQHF
J gene: TRBJ2-1; V gene: TRBV7-8; clone size: -; D gene: TRBD2; CDR3 DNA: TGTGCCAGCAGCTGCAGCGGGAGGGCCAAGGATGAGCAGTTCTTC; CDR3 protein: CASSCSGRAKDEQFF
J gene: TRBJ2-1; V gene: TRBV5-1; clone size: -; D gene: TRBD1; CDR3 DNA: TGCGCCAGCAGCCCAGGACAGGGGTTCGATGAGCAGTTCTTC; CDR3 protein: CASSPGQGFDEQFF
J gene: TRBJ2-2; V gene: TRBV15; clone size: -; D gene: TRBD1; CDR3 DNA: TGTGCCACCAGTACCCCGGGACAGGGAAACACCGGGGAGCTGTTTTTT; CDR3 protein: CATSTPGQGNTGELFF
J gene: TRBJ2-7; V gene: TRBV7-9; clone size: -; D gene: -; CDR3 DNA: TGTGCCAGCAGTTGGAGGCAACTAAACTCCTACGAGCAGTACTTC; CDR3 protein: CASSWRQLNSYEQYF
J gene: TRBJ2-7; V gene: TRBV19; clone size: -; D gene: -; CDR3 DNA: TGTGCCAGTAGTATATCGGCGGGGTCGACCTACGAGCAGTACTTC; CDR3 protein: CASSISAGSTYEQYF
J gene: TRBJ1-6; V gene: TRBV5-1; clone size: -; D gene: -; CDR3 DNA: TGCGCCAGCAGCGTCGACAGGTCCGAACCACCCCTCCACTTT; CDR3 protein: CASSVDRSEPPLHF
J gene: TRBJ1-4; V gene: TRBV18; clone size: -; D gene: -; CDR3 DNA: TGTGCCAGCTCACCTTCAGGGAGCACTAATGAAAAACTGTTTTTT; CDR3 protein: CASSPSGSTNEKLFF
J gene: TRBJ2-1; V gene: TRBV28; clone size: -; D gene: -; CDR3 DNA: TGTGCCAGCAGTTCCGACAGGAGGGGATTGAGTGAGCAGTTCTTC; CDR3 protein: CASSSDRRGLSEQFF
J gene: TRBJ1-1; V gene: TRBV4-1; clone size: -; D gene: -; CDR3 DNA: TGCGCCAGCAGTCAAATTAAGGGCACTGAAGCTTTCTTT; CDR3 protein: CASSQIKGTEAFF
J gene: TRBJ1-2; V gene: TRBV4-1; clone size: -; D gene: -; CDR3 DNA: TGCGCCAGCAGCCAAGATTTCGGCAGGCTAGACTATGGCTACACCTTC; CDR3 protein: CASSQDFGRLDYGYTF
J gene: TRBJ1-5; V gene: TRBV19; clone size: -; D gene: -; CDR3 DNA: TGTGCCAGTAGTATATACGGCCAGCCCCAGCATTTT; CDR3 protein: CASSIYGQPQHF
J gene: TRBJ2-1; V gene: TRBV7-9; clone size: -; D gene: TRBD2; CDR3 DNA: TGTGCCAGCAGAAGTAGCGGGAGTTCGGGAAATGAGCAGTTCTTC; CDR3 protein: CASRSSGSSGNEQFF
J gene: TRBJ1-1; V gene: TRBV27; clone size: once; D gene: -; CDR3 DNA: TGTGCCAGCAGTTTCCGGGGGGGGAACACTGAAGCTTTCTTT; CDR3 protein: CASSFRGGNTEAFF
J gene: TRBJ2-7; V gene: TRBV2; clone size: -; D gene: -; CDR3 DNA: TGTGCCAGCAGTGAAGAGGGGACCCCACCCTACGAGCAGTACTTC; CDR3 protein: CASSEEGTPPYEQYF
J gene: TRBJ1-5; V gene: TRBV21-1; clone size: -; D gene: -; CDR3 DNA: TGTGCCAGCAGCCTAGAGGGGTCACCGACTTATAGCAATCAGCCCCAGCATTTT; CDR3 protein: CASSLEGSPTYSNQPQHF
J gene: TRBJ1-1; V gene: TRBV4-1; clone size: few; D gene: -; CDR3 DNA: TGCGCCAGCAGCCACGCCACTGCAGCTTTCTTT; CDR3 protein: CASSHATAAFF
J gene: TRBJ1-5; V gene: TRBV2; clone size: -; D gene: -; CDR3 DNA: TGTGCCAGCAGCTGGGACCGACAGCCCCAGCATTTT; CDR3 protein: CASSWDRQPQHF
J gene: TRBJ2-7; V gene: TRBV7-2; clone size: -; D gene: -; CDR3 DNA: TGTGCCAGCAGCCGCCCAACTAGATCCTACGAGCAGTACTTC; CDR3 protein: CASSRPTRSYEQYF
J gene: TRBJ1-3; V gene: TRBV27; clone size: -; D gene: -; CDR3 DNA: TGTGCCAGCAGTTTCTCCAGGGCTGGAAACACCATATATTTT; CDR3 protein: CASSFSRAGNTIYF
J gene: TRBJ2-1; V gene: TRBV29-1; clone size: once; D gene: -; CDR3 DNA: TGCAGTGCATCGGGCGATGAGCAGTTCTTC; CDR3 protein: CSASGDEQFF
J gene: TRBJ1-2; V gene: TRBV5-1; clone size: -; D gene: TRBD1; CDR3 DNA: TGCGCCAGCAGTGCCGGGACAGGGGAAGGTGGCTACACCTTC; CDR3 protein: CASSAGTGEGGYTF
J gene: TRBJ1-5; V gene: TRBV10-1; clone size: -; D gene: -; CDR3 DNA: TGCGCCAGCAGTGACCCCGGTCAGCCCCAGCATTTT; CDR3 protein: CASSDPGQPQHF